The 5 T cell receptor beta chains presented below share a single source sample, sequenced in a study of T cells in localized non-small cell lung cancer. Measured with immunoSEQ multiplex PCR; TCRdb has only the in-frame clones, and not every one. The sample lists over 65,000 clones; less than 85% were seen once. This specimen consisted of peripheral blood, obtained before any cancer treatment. The receptor source for this set is a female donor older than 55 with stage I lung adenocarcinoma.

The chain links TRBV28 to TRBJ2-1; D perhaps matches TRBD2 (6 bases). Trimming shortened V by 8 bases and J by 10 bases, and 24 bases separated the two germline ends. Germline CDR1 is MDHEN and CDR2 is SYDVKM. The CDR3 is 15 amino acids. CDR3 sequence reads: CASSPPPRGKDEQFF. The DNA for the CDR3 is TGTGCCAGCTCACCACCCCCTCGCGGGAAGGACGAGCAGTTCTTC.

The V and J genes are TRBV28 and TRBJ2-5, with TRBD2 matching 8 bases. Germline V lookup: CDR1 MDHEN, CDR2 SYDVKM. Trimming at V came to 3 bases and at J to 4 bases, leaving 7 bases not matched to a gene. The CDR3 spans 15 residues. The CDR3 sequence: CASSFFGRALETQYF. The CDR3 coding sequence is TGTGCCAGCAGTTTCTTCGGGAGGGCCTTAGAGACCCAGTACTTC. Supplemented by reference TRBV28 and TRBJ2-5, the full variable domain reads DVKVTQSSRYLVKRTGEKVFLECVQDMDHENMFWYRQDPGLGLRLIYFSYDVKMKEKGDIPEGYSVSREKKERFSLILESASTNQTSMYLCASSFFGRALETQYFGPGTRLLVL.

The V call is TRBV18, the J call TRBJ2-4; a weak D match, TRBD1 (6 bases). CDR1 KGHSH and CDR2 LQKENI come from the germline V gene. The CDR3 covers 14 residues. V shed 1 base and J shed 8 bases, with 12 bases lying between them. The CDR3 loop reads CASSPLEAGDIQYF. CDR3 nucleotide sequence: TGTGCCAGCTCACCACTAGAGGCAGGGGACATTCAGTACTTC.

The V call is TRBV7-9, the J call TRBJ1-2, with TRBD1 matching over 7 bases. The J segment lost 4 bases and the V segment lost 5 bases, leaving 13 bases of the junction unmatched. CDR1 SEHNR and CDR2 FQNEAQ come from the germline V gene (reference sequence). CDR3 size: 16 residues. The CDR3 bases are TGTGCCAGCAGCCGGGACAGAGAAAGTGGAGCCTATGGCTACACCTTC. As protein: CASSRDRESGAYGYTF.

The chain couples TRBV29-1 to TRBJ2-3, with D perhaps TRBD2 (6 bases). V gave up 4 bases and J gave up 1 base, with 18 bases separating them. Germline V CDR1 and CDR2: SQVTM, ANQGSEA. This CDR3 region has 16 residues. The CDR3 DNA follows: TGCAGCGTTGGGGGGGACCAGGACGGTGGCACAGATACGCAGTATTTT. Translating it yields CSVGGDQDGGTDTQYF.